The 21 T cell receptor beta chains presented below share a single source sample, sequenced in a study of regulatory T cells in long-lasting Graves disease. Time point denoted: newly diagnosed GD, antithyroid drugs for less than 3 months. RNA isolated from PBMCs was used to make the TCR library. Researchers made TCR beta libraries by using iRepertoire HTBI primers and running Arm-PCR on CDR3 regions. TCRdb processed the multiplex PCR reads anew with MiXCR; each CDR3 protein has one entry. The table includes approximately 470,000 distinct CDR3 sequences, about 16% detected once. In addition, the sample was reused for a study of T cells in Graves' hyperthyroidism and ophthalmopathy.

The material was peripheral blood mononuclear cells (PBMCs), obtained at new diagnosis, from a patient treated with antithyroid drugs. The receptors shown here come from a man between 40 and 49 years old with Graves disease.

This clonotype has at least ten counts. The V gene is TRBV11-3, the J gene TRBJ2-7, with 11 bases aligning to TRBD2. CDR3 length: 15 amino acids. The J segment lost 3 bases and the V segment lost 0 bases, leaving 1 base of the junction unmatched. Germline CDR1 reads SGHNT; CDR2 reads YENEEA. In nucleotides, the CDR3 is TGTGCCAGCAGCTTAGAGACTAGCGGGAACTACGAGCAGTACTTC. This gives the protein CASSLETSGNYEQYF.

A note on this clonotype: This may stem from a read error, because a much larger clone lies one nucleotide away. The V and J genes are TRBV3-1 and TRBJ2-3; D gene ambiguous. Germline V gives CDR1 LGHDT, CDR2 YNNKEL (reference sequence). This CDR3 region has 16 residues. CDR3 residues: CAGSQETTTSTDTQYF. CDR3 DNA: TGTGCCGGCAGCCAAGAGACAACAACTAGCACAGATACGCAGTATTTT.

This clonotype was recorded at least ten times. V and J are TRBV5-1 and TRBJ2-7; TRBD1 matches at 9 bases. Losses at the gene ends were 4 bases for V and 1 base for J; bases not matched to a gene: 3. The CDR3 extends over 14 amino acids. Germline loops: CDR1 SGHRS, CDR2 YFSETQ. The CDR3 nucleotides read TGCGCCAGCAGCCACGGGACAGGGTCCTACGAGCAGTACTTC. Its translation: CASSHGTGSYEQYF.

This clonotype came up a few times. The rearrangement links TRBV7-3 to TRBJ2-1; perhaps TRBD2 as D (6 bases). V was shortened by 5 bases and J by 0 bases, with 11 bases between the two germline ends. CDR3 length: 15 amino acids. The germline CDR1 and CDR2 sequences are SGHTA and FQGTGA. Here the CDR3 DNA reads TGTGCCAGCAGCGTAGCGGTAGTCTCCTACAATGAGCAGTTCTTC. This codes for CASSVAVVSYNEQFF.

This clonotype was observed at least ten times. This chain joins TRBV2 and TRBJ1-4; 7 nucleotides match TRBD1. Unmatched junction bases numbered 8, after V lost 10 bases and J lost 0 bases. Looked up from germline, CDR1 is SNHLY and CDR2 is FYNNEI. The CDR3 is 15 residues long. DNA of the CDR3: TGTGCCACCTCCGGGACAGACACAACTAATGAAAAACTGTTTTTT. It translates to CATSGTDTTNEKLFF.

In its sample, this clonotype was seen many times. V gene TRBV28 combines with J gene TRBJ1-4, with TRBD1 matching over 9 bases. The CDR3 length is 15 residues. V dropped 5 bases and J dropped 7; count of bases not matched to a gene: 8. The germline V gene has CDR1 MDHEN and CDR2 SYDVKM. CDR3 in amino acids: CASSPNGQGREKLFF. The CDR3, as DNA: TGTGCCAGCAGTCCAAACGGACAGGGGCGTGAAAAACTGTTTTTT.

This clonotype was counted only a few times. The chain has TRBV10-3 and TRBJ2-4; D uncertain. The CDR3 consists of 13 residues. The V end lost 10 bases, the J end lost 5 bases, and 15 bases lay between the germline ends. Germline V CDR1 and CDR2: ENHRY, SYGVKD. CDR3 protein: CASQTPKENIQYF. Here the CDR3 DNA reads TGTGCCAGCCAAACACCAAAGGAAAACATTCAGTACTTC.

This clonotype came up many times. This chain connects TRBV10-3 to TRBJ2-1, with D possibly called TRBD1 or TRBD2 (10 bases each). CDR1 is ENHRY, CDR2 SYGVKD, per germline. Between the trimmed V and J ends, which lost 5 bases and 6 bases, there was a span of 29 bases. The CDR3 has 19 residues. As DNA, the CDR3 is TGTGCCATCAGTAAACGGGACAGGGGATGGCTAGCGGGAGTCAATGAGCAGTTCTTC. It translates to CAISKRDRGWLAGVNEQFF.

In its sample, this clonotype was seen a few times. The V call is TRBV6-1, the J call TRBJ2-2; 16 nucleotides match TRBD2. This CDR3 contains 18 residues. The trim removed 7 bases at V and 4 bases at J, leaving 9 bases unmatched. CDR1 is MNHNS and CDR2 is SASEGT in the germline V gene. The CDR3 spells CASTPGTSGRAGTGELFF. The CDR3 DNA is TGTGCCAGCACTCCAGGGACTAGCGGGAGGGCCGGCACCGGGGAGCTGTTTTTT.

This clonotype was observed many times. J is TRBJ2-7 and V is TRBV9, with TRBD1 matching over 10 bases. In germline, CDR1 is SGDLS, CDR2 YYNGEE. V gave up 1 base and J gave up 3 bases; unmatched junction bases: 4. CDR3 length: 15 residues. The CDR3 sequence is CASSVTDRGLYEQYF. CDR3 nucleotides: TGTGCCAGCAGCGTAACCGACAGGGGGCTCTACGAGCAGTACTTC.

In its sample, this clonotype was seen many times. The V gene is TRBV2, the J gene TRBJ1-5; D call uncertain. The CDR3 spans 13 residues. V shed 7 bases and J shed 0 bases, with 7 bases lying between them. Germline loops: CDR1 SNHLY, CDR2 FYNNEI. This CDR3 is CASNGDSNQPQHF. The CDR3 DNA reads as TGTGCCAGCAACGGAGATAGCAATCAGCCCCAGCATTTT.

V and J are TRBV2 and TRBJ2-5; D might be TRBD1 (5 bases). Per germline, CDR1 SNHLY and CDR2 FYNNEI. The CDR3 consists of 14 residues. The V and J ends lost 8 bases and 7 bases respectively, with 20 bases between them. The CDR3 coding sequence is TGTGCCAGCCAAAAGGGCCTCCCCCAGGGGACCCAGTACTTC. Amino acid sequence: CASQKGLPQGTQYF.

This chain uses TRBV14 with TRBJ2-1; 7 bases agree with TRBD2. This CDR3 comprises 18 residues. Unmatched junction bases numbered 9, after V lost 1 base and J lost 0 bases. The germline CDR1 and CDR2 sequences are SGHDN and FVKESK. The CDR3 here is CASSQGYSGHSSYNEQFF. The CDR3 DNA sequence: TGTGCCAGCAGCCAAGGCTATAGCGGGCACAGCTCCTACAATGAGCAGTTCTTC.

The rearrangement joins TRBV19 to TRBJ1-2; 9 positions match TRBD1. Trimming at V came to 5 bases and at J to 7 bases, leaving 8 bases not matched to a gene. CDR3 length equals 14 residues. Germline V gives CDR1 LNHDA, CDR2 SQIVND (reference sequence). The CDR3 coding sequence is TGTGCCAGTAGTCCGGGACAGGGTACTCTTGGCTACACCTTC. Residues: CASSPGQGTLGYTF. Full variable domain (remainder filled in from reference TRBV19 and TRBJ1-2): DGGITQSPKYLFRKEGQNVTLSCEQNLNHDAMYWYRQDPGQGLRLIYYSQIVNDFQKGDIAEGYSVSREKKESFPLTVTSAQKNPTAFYLCASSPGQGTLGYTFGSGTRLTVV.

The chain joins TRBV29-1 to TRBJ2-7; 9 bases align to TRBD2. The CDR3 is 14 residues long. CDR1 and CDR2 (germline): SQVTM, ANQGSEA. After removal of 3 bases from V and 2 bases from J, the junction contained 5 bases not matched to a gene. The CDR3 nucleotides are TGCAGCGTTGAGAGCCTAGCGGGAACCTACGAGCAGTACTTC. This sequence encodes CSVESLAGTYEQYF.

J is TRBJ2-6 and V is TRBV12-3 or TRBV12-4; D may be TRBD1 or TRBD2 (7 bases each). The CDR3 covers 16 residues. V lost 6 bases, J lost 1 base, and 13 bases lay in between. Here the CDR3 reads CASSQGGGSGANVLTF. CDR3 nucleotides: TGTGCCAGCAGCCAGGGGGGGGGATCTGGGGCCAACGTCCTGACTTTC.

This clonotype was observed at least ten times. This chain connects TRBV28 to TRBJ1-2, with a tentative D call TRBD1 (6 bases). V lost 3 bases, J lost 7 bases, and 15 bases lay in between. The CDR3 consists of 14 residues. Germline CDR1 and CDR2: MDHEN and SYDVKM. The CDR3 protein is CASSLDSVGFGYTF. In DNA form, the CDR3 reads TGTGCCAGCAGTTTGGACAGCGTTGGGTTTGGCTACACCTTC.

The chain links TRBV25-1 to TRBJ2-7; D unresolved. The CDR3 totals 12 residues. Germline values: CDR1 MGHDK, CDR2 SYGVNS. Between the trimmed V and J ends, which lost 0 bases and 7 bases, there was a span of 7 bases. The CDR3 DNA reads TGTGCCAGCAGTGAATATTCGAGGGAGCAGTACTTC. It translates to CASSEYSREQYF.

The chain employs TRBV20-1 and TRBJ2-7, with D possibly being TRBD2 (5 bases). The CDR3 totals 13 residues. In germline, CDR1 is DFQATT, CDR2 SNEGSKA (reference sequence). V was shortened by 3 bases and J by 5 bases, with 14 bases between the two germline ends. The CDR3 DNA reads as TGCAGTGCTAGTTCAAGGGAGCCCCACGAGCAGTACTTC. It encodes CSASSREPHEQYF.

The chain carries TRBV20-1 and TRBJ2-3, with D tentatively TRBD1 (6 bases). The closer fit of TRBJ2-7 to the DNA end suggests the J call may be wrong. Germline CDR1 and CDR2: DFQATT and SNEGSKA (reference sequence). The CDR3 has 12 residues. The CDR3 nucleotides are TGCAGTGCAGGACAGTCCATTTACGAGCAGTACTTC. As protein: CSAGQSIYEQYF.

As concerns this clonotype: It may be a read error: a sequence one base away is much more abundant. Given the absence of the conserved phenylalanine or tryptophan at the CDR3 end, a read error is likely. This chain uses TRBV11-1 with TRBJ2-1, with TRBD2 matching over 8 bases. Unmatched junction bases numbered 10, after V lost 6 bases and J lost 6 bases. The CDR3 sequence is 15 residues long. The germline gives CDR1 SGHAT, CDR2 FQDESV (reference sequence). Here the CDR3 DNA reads TGTGCCAGCAGTCCAACTAGCGGACACTTCAATGAGCAGTTCTCC. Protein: CASSPTSGHFNEQFS.